This T cell receptor (beta chain) comes out of a study of cytomegalovirus exposure and HLA in healthy donors. Across the whole study: HLA-typed donors were the source of about 85 million unique TCRs held in an early data release.

This CDR3 spans 17 amino acids. Trimming took 3 bases from V and 4 from J; bases not matched to a gene: 12. Looked up from germline, CDR1 is MGHDK and CDR2 is SYGVNS. To note about this clone: Its specificity is not known.

Study results and caveats: Follow-up analysis found HLA locus-dependent TCR association rates, highest for DRB1 and lowest for HLA-C. A later analysis linked a missense DCLRE1C variant to TCR beta V- and J-gene trimming. An assumption of roughly uniform sequencing depth across donors underlay the presence/absence analyses.

The PCR used 60 Vbeta and 13 Jbeta primers. The repertoire was sequenced with immunoSEQ multiplex PCR; TCRdb's copy has only in-frame clones and lacks some. The data hold some 190,000 clones, with approximately 88% observed a single time. The sequencing sample was made of PBMCs. The TCR originated in a boy younger than 10 in good health and CMV-seronegative. This sequence joins TRBV25-1 and TRBJ2-1; TRBD2 matches at 7 bases. The chain's CDR3 is CASSDRVAGGRYNEQFF. Here the CDR3 DNA reads TGTGCCAGCAGTGACCGGGTAGCGGGCGGACGTTACAATGAGCAGTTCTTC.